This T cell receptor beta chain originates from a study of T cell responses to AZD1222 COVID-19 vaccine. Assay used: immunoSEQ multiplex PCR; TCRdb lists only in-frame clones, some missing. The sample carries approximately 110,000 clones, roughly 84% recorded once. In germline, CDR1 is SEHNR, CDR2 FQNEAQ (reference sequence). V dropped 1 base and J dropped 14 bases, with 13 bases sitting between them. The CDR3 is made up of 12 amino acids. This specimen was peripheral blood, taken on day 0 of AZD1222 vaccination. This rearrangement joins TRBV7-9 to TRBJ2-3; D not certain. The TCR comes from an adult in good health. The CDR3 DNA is TGTGCCAGCAGCTTAGGAAGCCCCTGGGGGTATTTT. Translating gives CASSLGSPWGYF.